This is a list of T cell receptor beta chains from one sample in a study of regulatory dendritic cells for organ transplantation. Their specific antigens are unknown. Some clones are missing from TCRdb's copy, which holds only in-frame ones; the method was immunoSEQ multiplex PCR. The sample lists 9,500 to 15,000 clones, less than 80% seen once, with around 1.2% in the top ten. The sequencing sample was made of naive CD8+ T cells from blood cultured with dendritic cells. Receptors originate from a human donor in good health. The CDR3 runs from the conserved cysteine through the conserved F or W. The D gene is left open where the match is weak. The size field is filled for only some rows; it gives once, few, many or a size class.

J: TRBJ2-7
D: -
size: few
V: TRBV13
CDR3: CASSLGAASYEQYF
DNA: TGTGCCAGCAGCTTAGGGGCGGCCTCCTACGAGCAGTACTTC

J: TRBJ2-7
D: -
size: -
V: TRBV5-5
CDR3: CASSLGDEQYF
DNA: TGTGCCAGCAGCTTAGGAGACGAGCAGTACTTC

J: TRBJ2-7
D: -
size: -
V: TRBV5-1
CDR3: CASSLDRGLSYEQYF
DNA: TGCGCCAGCAGCTTGGATAGGGGTTTATCCTACGAGCAGTACTTC

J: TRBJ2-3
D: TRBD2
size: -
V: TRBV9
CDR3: CASSAGDSSGGLDTQYF
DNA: TGTGCCAGCAGCGCAGGGGACTCTAGCGGGGGCCTAGATACGCAGTATTTT

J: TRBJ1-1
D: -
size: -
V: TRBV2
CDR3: CASSEGGATEAFF
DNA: TGTGCCAGCAGTGAAGGGGGCGCCACTGAAGCTTTCTTT

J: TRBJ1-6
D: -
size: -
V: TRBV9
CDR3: CASSPQGWNSPLHF
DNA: TGTGCCAGCAGCCCCCAGGGCTGGAATTCACCCCTCCACTTT

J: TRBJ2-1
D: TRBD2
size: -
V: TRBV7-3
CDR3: CASSLSGGYNEQFF
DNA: TGTGCCAGCAGCTTAAGCGGGGGTTACAATGAGCAGTTCTTC

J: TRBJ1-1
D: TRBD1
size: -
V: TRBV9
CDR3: CASSNPGQGFTEAFF
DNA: TGTGCCAGCAGCAATCCGGGACAGGGGTTCACTGAAGCTTTCTTT

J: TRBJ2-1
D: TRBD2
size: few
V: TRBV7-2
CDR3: CASSLGGIIEQFF
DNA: TGTGCCAGCAGCTTGGGGGGGATCATTGAGCAGTTCTTC

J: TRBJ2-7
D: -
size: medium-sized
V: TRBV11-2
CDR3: CASSLESSYEQYF
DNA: TGTGCCAGCAGCTTAGAAAGTAGCTACGAGCAGTACTTC

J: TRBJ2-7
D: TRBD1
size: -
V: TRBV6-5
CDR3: CASKTGMREQYF
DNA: TGTGCCAGCAAGACAGGGATGCGCGAGCAGTACTTC

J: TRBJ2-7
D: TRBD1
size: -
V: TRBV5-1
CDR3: CASSTRDRAYEQYF
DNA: TGCGCCAGCAGCACCCGGGACAGGGCCTACGAGCAGTACTTC

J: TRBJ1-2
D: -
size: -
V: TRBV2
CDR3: CASSIGDRTYGYTF
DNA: TGTGCCAGCAGCATCGGAGATAGAACATATGGCTACACCTTC

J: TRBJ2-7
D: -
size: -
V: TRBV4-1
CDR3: CASSQEDSSSYEQYF
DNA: TGCGCCAGCAGCCAAGAGGACAGCAGCTCCTACGAGCAGTACTTC

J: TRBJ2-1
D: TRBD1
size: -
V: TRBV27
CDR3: CASSLRGLARYEQFF
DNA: TGTGCCAGCAGTCTCAGGGGGCTGGCTAGATATGAGCAGTTCTTC

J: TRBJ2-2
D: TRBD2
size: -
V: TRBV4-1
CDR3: CASSQVSSGNTGELFF
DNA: TGCGCCAGCAGCCAAGTTTCTAGCGGGAACACCGGGGAGCTGTTTTTT

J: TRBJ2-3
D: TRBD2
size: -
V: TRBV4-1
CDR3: CASSQGRGADTQYF
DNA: TGCGCCAGCAGCCAAGGCCGGGGGGCAGATACGCAGTATTTT

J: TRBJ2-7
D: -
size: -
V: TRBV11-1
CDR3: CASSPRDRQDEQYF
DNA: TGTGCCAGCAGCCCCAGAGACAGGCAGGACGAGCAGTACTTC

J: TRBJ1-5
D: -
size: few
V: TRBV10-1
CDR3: CASSGPKLQPQRVSNQPQHF
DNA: TGCGCCAGCAGTGGCCCCAAACTCCAGCCCCAACGGGTTAGCAATCAGCCCCAGCATTTT

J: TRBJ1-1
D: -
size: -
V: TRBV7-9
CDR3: CASSLVGRTRDTEAFF
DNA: TGTGCCAGCAGCTTAGTCGGTCGAACTCGGGACACTGAAGCTTTCTTT

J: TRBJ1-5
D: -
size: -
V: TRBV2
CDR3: CASSPTGRGNQPQHF
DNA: TGTGCCAGCAGTCCGACAGGCCGGGGCAATCAGCCCCAGCATTTT

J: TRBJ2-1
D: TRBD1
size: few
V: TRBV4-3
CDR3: CASSQPGQLYNEQFF
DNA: TGCGCCAGCAGCCAACCGGGACAGCTTTACAATGAGCAGTTCTTC

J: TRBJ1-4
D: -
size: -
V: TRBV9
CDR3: CASSPRATGYNEKLFF
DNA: TGTGCCAGCAGCCCCCGAGCCACGGGGTATAATGAAAAACTGTTTTTT

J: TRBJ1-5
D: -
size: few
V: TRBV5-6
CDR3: CASSLNGEDQPQHF
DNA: TGTGCCAGCAGCTTGAACGGGGAAGATCAGCCCCAGCATTTT

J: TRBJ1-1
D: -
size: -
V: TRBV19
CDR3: CASSEGMNTEAFF
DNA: TGTGCCAGTAGTGAGGGCATGAACACTGAAGCTTTCTTT